A selection of T cell receptor beta chains follows, all from one sample in a study of T cell changes during pregnancy in multiple sclerosis. Some clones are missing from TCRdb's copy, which holds only in-frame ones; the method was immunoSEQ multiplex PCR. The profile shows tens of thousands of clones, under 95% of them singletons. The source material was peripheral blood, sampled after pregnancy. These receptors all stem from a female donor with multiple sclerosis, enrolled in a pregnancy study. Both conserved end residues are part of each CDR3. The D gene is left open where the match is weak. Not all rows give a size; the values are once, few, many and, for expanded clones, a class.

TRBJ1-1,TRBV13,once,-,TGTGCCAGCAGCTTAGTTTCTTTGGGGGGTGGGTTTATGGGGAACACTGAAGCTTTCTTT,CASSLVSLGGGFMGNTEAFF
TRBJ2-3,TRBV5-4,-,-,TGTGCCAGCAGCTTGGAGGGGGTCACAGATACGCAGTATTTT,CASSLEGVTDTQYF
TRBJ2-7,TRBV12-5,-,TRBD1,TGTGCTAGTGCCAGGGGACAGGGGGAATTCTACGAGCAGTACTTC,CASARGQGEFYEQYF
TRBJ2-7,TRBV5-4,-,-,TGTGCCAGCAGCTACCAGGGGTCCTACGAGCAGTACTTC,CASSYQGSYEQYF
TRBJ2-3,TRBV7-2,-,-,TGTGCCAGCAGCTTAGGTACTAGCACAGATACGCAGTATTTT,CASSLGTSTDTQYF
TRBJ2-3,TRBV6-6,-,TRBD2,TGTGCCAGCAGTTACTCGACAGCGGGAAACACAGATACGCAGTATTTT,CASSYSTAGNTDTQYF
TRBJ2-1,TRBV7-9,-,TRBD2,TGTGCCAGCAGCTTAGGTGGGCTAGCGGGAGAGGAGCAGTTCTTC,CASSLGGLAGEEQFF
TRBJ2-7,TRBV5-1,-,TRBD2,TGCGCCAGCAGCAAAACTAGCGAGGGGATATACGAGCAGTACTTC,CASSKTSEGIYEQYF
TRBJ2-1,TRBV7-9,-,TRBD2,TGTGCCAGCAGCCCGGTGGGACTAGCGGGAGGATTTAATGAGCAGTTCTTC,CASSPVGLAGGFNEQFF
TRBJ1-4,TRBV5-1,once,-,TGCGCCAGCAGCGAGAATGAAAAACTGTTTTTT,CASSENEKLFF
TRBJ2-7,TRBV25-1,-,-,TGTGCCAGCAGTACAGAGTATAGCTCCTACGAGCAGTACTTC,CASSTEYSSYEQYF
TRBJ2-7,TRBV5-1,-,TRBD2,TGCGCCAGCAGCTTAACGACTAGCGGACCCTACGAGCAGTACTTC,CASSLTTSGPYEQYF
TRBJ1-2,TRBV19,-,TRBD1,TGTGCCAGTAGCCCGCAGGGGGCTCTGACCTATGGCTACACCTTC,CASSPQGALTYGYTF
TRBJ1-1,TRBV13,-,TRBD1,TGTGCCAGCAGCTCAAGACCAACAGGGGACACTGAAGCTTTCTTT,CASSSRPTGDTEAFF
TRBJ2-5,TRBV4-3,-,-,TGCGCCAGCAGCCAAGATACTACAGGGTTGGAAGAGACCCAGTACTTC,CASSQDTTGLEETQYF
TRBJ2-5,TRBV7-9,-,TRBD2,TGTGCCAGCAGCAAAGGACTAGTTGGGGAGACCCAGTACTTC,CASSKGLVGETQYF
TRBJ2-7,TRBV18,-,-,TGTGCCAGCTCCCGCGACAGCTACGAGCAGTACTTC,CASSRDSYEQYF
TRBJ1-4,TRBV21-1,-,-,TGTGCCACCCTCCGGGTTTTGGCGGGGAATAGCCGAGAACTGTTTTTT,CATLRVLAGNSRELFF
TRBJ1-1,TRBV5-1,-,-,TGCGCCAGCAGCTTGGTCCTCAGCGGGAACACTGAAGCTTTCTTT,CASSLVLSGNTEAFF
TRBJ2-5,TRBV6-5,-,-,TGTGCCAGCAGTTATGGTACCGGGGAGACCCAGTACTTC,CASSYGTGETQYF
TRBJ1-5,TRBV28,-,TRBD1,TGTGCCAGCAGGCGGACAGGTGGGGATAATCAGCCCCAGCATTTT,CASRRTGGDNQPQHF
TRBJ2-1,TRBV7-2,once,-,TGTGCCAGCAGGATTGATGACAGTTACAATGAGCAGTTCTTC,CASRIDDSYNEQFF
TRBJ1-1,TRBV19,-,-,TGTGCCAGTACCATCCCGAACACTGAAGCTTTCTTT,CASTIPNTEAFF
TRBJ2-7,TRBV5-1,-,TRBD1,TGCGCCAGCAGCCCGGGACAGGGTCTCGAGCAGTACTTC,CASSPGQGLEQYF
TRBJ2-1,TRBV29-1,once,-,TGCAGCGTTGAATCTGGGGGCGTAGCTGGCAATGAGCAGTTCTTC,CSVESGGVAGNEQFF
TRBJ2-3,TRBV2,-,TRBD1,TGTGCCAGCAGTGAGGGGACAGACACAGATACGCAGTATTTT,CASSEGTDTDTQYF
TRBJ2-1,TRBV9,-,TRBD2,TGTGCCAGCAGCGTAGTGTGGACTAGCGGGGTTGGTCCCACCTCCTACAATGAGCAGTTCTTC,CASSVVWTSGVGPTSYNEQFF
TRBJ2-5,TRBV7-7,-,TRBD2,TGTGCTAGCAGCTTAGGCGGGAGCCGACAAGAGACCCAGTACTTC,CASSLGGSRQETQYF
TRBJ2-1,TRBV7-9,-,TRBD2,TGTGCCAGCAGCCCAGGACGACTAGCGGGCAATGAGCAGTTCTTC,CASSPGRLAGNEQFF
TRBJ1-4,TRBV19,-,-,TGTGCCAGTAATGCGGCCTTTAATGAAAAACTGTTTTTT,CASNAAFNEKLFF
TRBJ1-3,TRBV18,-,-,TGTGCCAGCTCACCAACTTCTTCGCTAGGCCGCTCTGGAAACACCATATATTTT,CASSPTSSLGRSGNTIYF
TRBJ1-1,TRBV9,-,TRBD1,TGTGCCAGCAGCCTTATGACAGGGGGTGTAACTGAAGCTTTCTTT,CASSLMTGGVTEAFF
TRBJ2-7,TRBV4-1,-,-,TGCGCCAGCAGCCTCAAAAAGGTGGGACTCTCCTACGAGCAGTACTTC,CASSLKKVGLSYEQYF
TRBJ2-7,TRBV5-4,-,TRBD2,TGTGCCAGCAGCCCGGGACTAGCGGAAGCCTACGAGCAGTACTTC,CASSPGLAEAYEQYF
TRBJ2-3,TRBV29-1,-,-,TGCAGCGTTGAAGACATGGCTAGCTGGGCAGATACGCAGTATTTT,CSVEDMASWADTQYF
TRBJ1-1,TRBV6-5,-,-,TGTGCCAGCCTCAAGGAGGGGTGCACTGAAGCTTTCTTT,CASLKEGCTEAFF
TRBJ2-3,TRBV2,-,TRBD2,TGTGCCAGCCGGACTAGTGGGGTTGGCACAGATACGCAGTATTTT,CASRTSGVGTDTQYF
TRBJ2-7,TRBV28,-,-,TGTGCCAGCATCGGGAAGGGAAAGTACGAGCAGTACTTC,CASIGKGKYEQYF
TRBJ1-2,TRBV14,-,-,TGTGCCAGCAGCCAAGTAACAGCCAACTATGGCTACACCTTC,CASSQVTANYGYTF
TRBJ2-1,TRBV5-1,once,TRBD2,TGCGCCAGCAGCTTCATAGGGTCTAGCGGGATGAATGAGCAGTTCTTC,CASSFIGSSGMNEQFF
TRBJ2-3,TRBV30,-,-,TGTGCCTGGAGTATAGGGCCTACGGGGGATACGCAGTATTTT,CAWSIGPTGDTQYF
TRBJ2-3,TRBV4-2,-,TRBD1,TGTGCCAGCAGCCCGGGACAGGGAGACACAGATACGCAGTATTTT,CASSPGQGDTDTQYF
TRBJ2-5,TRBV27,-,TRBD2,TGTGCCAGCAGTCTCCTAAGCGGGAGGGCCCAAGAGACCCAGTACTTC,CASSLLSGRAQETQYF
TRBJ2-7,TRBV18,-,TRBD1,TGTGCCAGCTCACCATTACAGGGGCCCCACGAGCAGTACTTC,CASSPLQGPHEQYF
TRBJ2-2,TRBV19,-,-,TGTGCCAGTTCTTGGTTAGCCGGGGAGCTGTTTTTT,CASSWLAGELFF
TRBJ2-3,TRBV5-6,-,TRBD1,TGTGCCAGCAGCACAGTAGGACAGGAGCTTACAGATACGCAGTATTTT,CASSTVGQELTDTQYF
TRBJ2-7,TRBV9,-,-,TGTGCCAGAATGACAGGCGAGCAGTACTTC,CARMTGEQYF
TRBJ2-7,TRBV7-2,-,TRBD1,TGTGCCAGCAGCTTAGTAGGTGGTGGGACAGGGGAGGTGAAGCAGTACTTC,CASSLVGGGTGEVKQYF
TRBJ1-2,TRBV5-1,-,-,TGCGCCAGCAGCGCAGCCTACTCAGGGAACTATGGCTACACCTTC,CASSAAYSGNYGYTF
TRBJ2-1,TRBV7-2,once,TRBD2,TGTGCCAGCAGCTCTCCTAGCGGGAGGGTCAATGAGCAGTTCTTC,CASSSPSGRVNEQFF
TRBJ2-1,TRBV27,-,TRBD2,TGTGCCAGCAGTCCTAGGAGCGGGACGGGAATGAGTAATGAGCAGTTCTTC,CASSPRSGTGMSNEQFF
TRBJ2-1,TRBV19,-,TRBD2,TGTGCCAGTAGTATCCCAGGAGCGGGAGGTAGATATGAGCAGTTCTTC,CASSIPGAGGRYEQFF
TRBJ2-7,TRBV27,-,TRBD1,TGTGCCAGCAGTTTCTACGGGACAGGGGCCAACTACGAGCAGTACTTC,CASSFYGTGANYEQYF
TRBJ2-1,TRBV7-8,-,TRBD2,TGTGCCAGCAGCTTGGAACTAGCGGGAGGGCGGAATGAGCAGTTCTTC,CASSLELAGGRNEQFF